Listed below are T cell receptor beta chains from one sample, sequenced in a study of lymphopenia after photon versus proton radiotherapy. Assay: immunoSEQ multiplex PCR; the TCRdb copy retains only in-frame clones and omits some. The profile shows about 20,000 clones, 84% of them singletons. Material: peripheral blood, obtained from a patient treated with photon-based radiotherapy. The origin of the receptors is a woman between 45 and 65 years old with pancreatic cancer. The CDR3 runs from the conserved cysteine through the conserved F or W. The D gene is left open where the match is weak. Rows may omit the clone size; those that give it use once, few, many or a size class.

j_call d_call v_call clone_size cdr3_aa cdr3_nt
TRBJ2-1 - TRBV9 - CASNPGEGEQFF TGTGCCAGCAACCCCGGCGAGGGCGAGCAGTTCTTC
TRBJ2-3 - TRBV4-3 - CASSQWTASTDTQYF TGCGCCAGCAGCCAATGGACAGCTAGCACAGATACGCAGTATTTT
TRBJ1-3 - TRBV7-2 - CASSLRSGTESGNTIYF TGTGCCAGCAGCCTTAGATCCGGGACTGAATCTGGAAACACCATATATTTT
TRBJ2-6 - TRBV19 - CASSNQSSGANVLTF TGTGCCAGTAGTAACCAGAGCTCTGGGGCCAACGTCCTGACTTTC
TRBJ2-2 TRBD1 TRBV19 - CASSARDSRTGELFF TGTGCCAGTAGTGCCCGGGACAGCAGGACCGGGGAGCTGTTTTTT
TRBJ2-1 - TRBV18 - CASSPLTRNNEQFF TGTGCCAGCTCACCCCTAACACGTAACAATGAGCAGTTCTTC
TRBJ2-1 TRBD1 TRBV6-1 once CASSLGDRYNEQFF TGTGCCAGCTCGCTTGGGGACAGATACAATGAGCAGTTCTTC
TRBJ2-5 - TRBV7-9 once CASSLGTLMEETQYF TGTGCCAGCAGCTTAGGAACCTTAATGGAAGAGACCCAGTACTTC
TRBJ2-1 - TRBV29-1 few CSVNQPGNYNEQFF TGCAGCGTTAACCAACCGGGAAACTACAATGAGCAGTTCTTC
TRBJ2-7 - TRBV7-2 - CASSFGGGYGEQYF TGTGCCAGCAGCTTCGGAGGGGGGTATGGCGAGCAGTACTTC
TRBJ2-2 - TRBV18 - CASSPINRPANTGELFF TGTGCCAGCTCACCTATCAACAGGCCCGCGAACACCGGGGAGCTGTTTTTT
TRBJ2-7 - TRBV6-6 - CASTHPTASYEQYF TGTGCCAGCACCCACCCGACGGCCTCCTACGAGCAGTACTTC
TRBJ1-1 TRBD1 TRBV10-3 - CAISAGTGEAFF TGTGCCATCAGTGCCGGGACAGGGGAAGCTTTCTTT
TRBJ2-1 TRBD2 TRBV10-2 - CASISGTSGSNEQFF TGCGCCAGCATAAGTGGGACTAGCGGGAGCAATGAGCAGTTCTTC
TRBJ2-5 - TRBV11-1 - CASSLAQPQETQYF TGTGCCAGCAGCTTAGCGCAGCCGCAAGAGACCCAGTACTTC
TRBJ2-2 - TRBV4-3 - CASSQDPGAGELFF TGCGCCAGCAGCCAAGACCCCGGCGCCGGGGAGCTGTTTTTT
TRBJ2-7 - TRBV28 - CASSAAGGMTYEQYF TGTGCCAGCAGTGCCGCTGGCGGGATGACCTACGAGCAGTACTTC
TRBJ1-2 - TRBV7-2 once CASIPGGGVSSYGYTF TGTGCCAGCATACCGGGAGGGGGAGTAAGTAGCTATGGCTACACCTTC
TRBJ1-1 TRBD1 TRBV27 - CASSLSTSGGPMNTEAFF TGTGCCAGCAGTTTATCGACCTCAGGGGGACCTATGAACACTGAAGCTTTCTTT
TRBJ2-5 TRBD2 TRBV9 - CASSVSGRGETQYF TGTGCCAGCAGCGTGAGCGGGAGGGGGGAGACCCAGTACTTC
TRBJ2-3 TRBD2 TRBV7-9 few CASPLAGLTDTQYF TGTGCCAGCCCCCTAGCGGGTCTTACAGATACGCAGTATTTT
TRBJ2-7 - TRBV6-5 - CASSYSGQVSVGEQYF TGTGCCAGCAGTTACTCAGGGCAGGTCTCCGTTGGCGAGCAGTACTTC
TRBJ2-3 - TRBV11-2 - CASSANRRVLVPDTQYF TGTGCCAGCAGCGCGAACCGCCGGGTCTTGGTGCCAGATACGCAGTATTTT
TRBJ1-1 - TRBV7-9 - CASSFTQGRTEAFF TGTGCCAGCAGCTTTACGCAGGGGAGGACTGAAGCTTTCTTT
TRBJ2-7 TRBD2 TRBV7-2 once CASSFNPSGRGSDEQYF TGTGCCAGCAGCTTCAATCCTAGCGGGAGGGGTAGCGACGAGCAGTACTTC
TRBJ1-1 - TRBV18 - CASSPDRALLGTEAFF TGTGCCAGCTCACCAGATCGGGCCCTACTTGGGACTGAAGCTTTCTTT
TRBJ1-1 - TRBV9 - CASSVDWGTEAFF TGTGCCAGCAGCGTAGATTGGGGGACTGAAGCTTTCTTT
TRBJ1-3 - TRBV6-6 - CASSGSSGNTIYF TGTGCCAGTTCAGGGAGCTCTGGAAACACCATATATTTT
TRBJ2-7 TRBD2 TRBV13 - CASSLAGLAGAEQYF TGTGCCAGCAGCTTAGCCGGACTAGCGGGAGCCGAGCAGTACTTC
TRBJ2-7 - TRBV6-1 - CASSAEGGLSYEQYF TGTGCCAGCAGTGCCGAGGGAGGTCTCTCCTACGAGCAGTACTTC
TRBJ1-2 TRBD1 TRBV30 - CAWSKGQGDYTF TGTGCCTGGAGTAAGGGACAGGGGGACTACACCTTC
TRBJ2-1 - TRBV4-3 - CASSQDAGRGLTNEQFF TGCGCCAGCAGCCAAGATGCGGGACGGGGATTAACCAATGAGCAGTTCTTC
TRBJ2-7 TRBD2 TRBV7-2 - CAGQEQAGSPYEQYF TGTGCCGGGCAGGAGCAAGCGGGATCTCCCTACGAGCAGTACTTC
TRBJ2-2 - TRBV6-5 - CASSPRLAGTGELFF TGTGCCAGCAGTCCCAGGCTAGCAGGCACCGGGGAGCTGTTTTTT
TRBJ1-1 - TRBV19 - CASSIQSEAFF TGTGCCAGTAGTATACAGAGCGAAGCTTTCTTT
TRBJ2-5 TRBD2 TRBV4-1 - CASSQDGGRAGETQYF TGCGCCAGCAGCCAAGACGGCGGGAGGGCCGGAGAGACCCAGTACTTC
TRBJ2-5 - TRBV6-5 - CASSTGREETQYF TGTGCCAGCAGTACAGGACGGGAAGAGACCCAGTACTTC
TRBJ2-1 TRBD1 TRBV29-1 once CRATGGIDEQFF TGCAGAGCAACAGGGGGAATCGATGAGCAGTTCTTC
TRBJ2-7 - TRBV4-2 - CASSQVAGQASYEQYF TGTGCCAGCAGCCAAGTGGCAGGGCAGGCCTCCTACGAGCAGTACTTC
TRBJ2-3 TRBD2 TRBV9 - CASSALAGDTDTQYF TGTGCCAGCAGCGCCCTAGCGGGGGACACAGATACGCAGTATTTT
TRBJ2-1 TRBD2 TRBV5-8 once CASSSGTSGNNEQFF TGTGCCAGCAGCTCCGGGACTAGCGGCAACAATGAGCAGTTCTTC
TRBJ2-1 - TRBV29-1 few CRVNAPGDYNEQFF TGCAGAGTAAATGCTCCGGGAGACTACAATGAGCAGTTCTTC
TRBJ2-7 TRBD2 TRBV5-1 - CASSRGGEFDEQYF TGCGCCAGCTCCCGGGGAGGGGAGTTCGACGAGCAGTACTTC
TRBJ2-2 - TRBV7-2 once CASSSLPTGELFF TGTGCCAGCAGCTCCCTCCCGACCGGGGAGCTGTTTTTT
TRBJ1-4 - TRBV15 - CATRGDYNEKLFF TGTGCCACCAGGGGGGATTATAATGAAAAACTGTTTTTT
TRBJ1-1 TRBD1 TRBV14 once CASSQGQGRTEAFF TGTGCCAGCAGCCAGGGACAGGGACGCACTGAAGCTTTCTTT
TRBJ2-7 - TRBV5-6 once CASSLSRGIDEQYF TGTGCCAGCAGCTTGAGTAGGGGTATCGACGAGCAGTACTTC
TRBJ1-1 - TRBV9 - CASSTPPDSEAFF TGTGCCAGCAGCACCCCCCCGGACTCTGAAGCTTTCTTT
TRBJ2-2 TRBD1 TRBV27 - CATRDRGSTGELFF TGTGCCACCAGAGACAGGGGAAGCACCGGGGAGCTGTTTTTT
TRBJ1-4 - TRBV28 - CASSPSEGLANEKLFF TGTGCCAGCAGTCCCAGCGAGGGGTTGGCTAATGAAAAACTGTTTTTT
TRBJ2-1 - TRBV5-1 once CASSLAGPQNNEQFF TGCGCCAGCAGCTTGGCCGGCCCCCAGAACAATGAGCAGTTCTTC
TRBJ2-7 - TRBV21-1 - CASSGPGGSAHEQYF TGTGCCAGCAGCGGACCCGGAGGCTCCGCTCACGAGCAGTACTTC